This T cell receptor (beta chain) was captured by sequencing in a study of cytomegalovirus exposure and HLA in healthy donors. Study in general: The roughly 660 first-cohort repertoires shared a platform with the 130 or so validation repertoires, as reported in a later analysis.

CDR1 and CDR2 from the germline V gene are MDHEN and SYDVKM. The trim removed 6 bases at V and 4 bases at J, leaving 3 bases unmatched. The CDR3 is 14 amino acids. Assay: immunoSEQ multiplex PCR; the TCRdb copy retains only in-frame clones and omits some. The sample contains under 70,000 clones, approximately 90% of which appear only once. Study-level points and caveats: It was reported that the classifier diagnosed cytomegalovirus status with high specificity and sensitivity in both the original and validation cohorts.

Regarding this clone: What it binds is not known.

This chain uses TRBV28 with TRBJ1-2; TRBD1 agrees at 12 bases. Sequencing input: PBMCs. The TCR comes from a woman under 30 in good health and CMV-seronegative. CDR3 sequence: CASRSGQGAYGYTF. The CDR3, as DNA: TGTGCCAGCAGATCGGGACAGGGGGCCTATGGCTACACCTTC.